The 19 T cell receptor beta chains given below trace back to one sample, sequenced in a study of shared clonotypes between healthy human individuals. Produced via immunoSEQ multiplex PCR; TCRdb's table is partial and in-frame only. The sample consists of over 850,000 clones, around 82% of them appearing once. The sequenced sample was memory CD4+ T cells from PBMCs. Regarding subset: CD45RA-negative fraction. Source of these receptors: a man between 18 and 35 years old in good health. Some clones in this sample may be carry-over from other donors' samples.

V and J are TRBV6-5 and TRBJ2-7, with D possibly being TRBD1 (5 bases). V lost 0 bases, J lost 3 bases, and 12 bases lay in between. The CDR3 length is 15 residues. Germline values: CDR1 MNHEY, CDR2 SVGAGI. The DNA for the CDR3 is TGTGCCAGCAGTTACTCCACAGGTCCCTTCTACGAGCAGTACTTC. Translated, it gives CASSYSTGPFYEQYF.

The rearrangement uses TRBV19 and TRBJ2-1; 12 bases align to TRBD2. CDR1 LNHDA and CDR2 SQIVND come from the germline V gene (reference sequence). With V trimmed by 2 bases and J by 9 bases, 14 bases remained unmatched. The CDR3 has 18 residues. The CDR3 bases are TGTGCCAGTAGTATACCCCGGAGGGCTAGCGGGAGGGCCGGTGAGCAGTTCTTC. Translated, it gives CASSIPRRASGRAGEQFF.

V is TRBV11-3 and J is TRBJ2-1; D possibly corresponds to TRBD2 (5 bases). Per germline, CDR1 SGHNT and CDR2 YENEEA. There are 13 residues in the CDR3. V was trimmed by 4 bases and J by 10 bases, leaving 14 bases between them. The CDR3 protein is CASSWTGSGEQFF. The CDR3 DNA is TGTGCCAGCAGCTGGACTGGGTCGGGGGAGCAGTTCTTC.

V and J are TRBV4-2 and TRBJ2-1, with D possibly matching TRBD2 (5 bases). In germline, CDR1 is LGHNA, CDR2 YNFKEQ. Trimming stripped 0 bases from V and 3 bases from J, with 15 bases between. This CDR3 comprises 17 residues. The CDR3 bases are TGTGCCAGCAGCCAAGATCTAGAGGGAAAGGGCTACAATGAGCAGTTCTTC. Amino acid sequence: CASSQDLEGKGYNEQFF.

The rearrangement links TRBV4-3 to TRBJ2-3; D is ambiguous. Germline CDR1 is LGHNA and CDR2 is YSLEER. The CDR3 extends over 13 amino acids. V was shortened by 3 bases and J by 6 bases, with 10 bases between the two germline ends. Here the CDR3 DNA reads TGCGCCAGCAGCCAGTCCCCCTGGGATACGCAGTATTTT. Its protein product is CASSQSPWDTQYF.

This clone came up many times. The chain combines TRBV6-1 with TRBJ2-1; 7 bases are a match to TRBD2. The germline gives CDR1 MNHNS, CDR2 SASEGT. V trimming: 1 base; J trimming: 8 bases; junction bases outside the gene matches: 8. The CDR3 is 15 residues long. CDR3 region: CASSEVGAGAYEQFF. Written as DNA, the CDR3 is TGTGCCAGCAGTGAAGTAGGCGCGGGAGCCTATGAGCAGTTCTTC.

With regard to this clone: Other DNA variants within this sample encode the same CDR3. The chain carries TRBV6-4 and TRBJ2-3; D is uncertain. CDR1 is MRHNA and CDR2 is SNTAGT in the germline V gene. V was trimmed by 3 bases and J by 2 bases, leaving 6 bases between them. CDR3 length: 13 amino acids. CDR3 region: CASSEGSTDTQYF. CDR3 nucleotide sequence: TGTGCCAGCAGTGAGGGCTCCACAGATACGCAGTATTTT.

Concerning this clone itself: The junction shows a germline mismatch at one end, possibly a read error. The V call is TRBV5-1, the J call TRBJ2-3; the D call may be TRBD1 or TRBD2 (5 bases each). In germline, CDR1 is SGHRS, CDR2 YFSETQ. CDR3 size: 15 residues. Here the CDR3 DNA reads TGCGCCGGCAGCTTGTGGGGGTTGTATACAGATACGCAGTATTTT. It translates to CAGSLWGLYTDTQYF.

The chain uses TRBV15 and TRBJ2-5, with 11 bases identical to TRBD2. Germline V gives CDR1 LNHNV, CDR2 YYDKDF (reference sequence). The J segment lost 7 bases and the V segment lost 0 bases, leaving 10 bases of the junction unmatched. This CDR3 is 17 amino acids long. The CDR3 here is CATSREILTSGISTQYF. The CDR3 DNA reads as TGTGCCACCAGCAGAGAAATCCTGACTAGCGGGATTTCGACCCAGTACTTC.

The chain carries TRBV11-2 and TRBJ2-7; D not resolved. The V gene's germline CDR1 is SGHAT and CDR2 FQNNGV. CDR3 length equals 15 residues. With 0 bases removed from V and 2 bases from J, the gap between germline ends came to 11 bases. For the CDR3, the DNA is TGTGCCAGCAGCTTAGAAACACAGATAACCTACGAGCAGTACTTC. Translation: CASSLETQITYEQYF. The full variable domain, in which reference TRBV11-2 and TRBJ2-7 provide the parts outside the CDR3, is EAGVAQSPRYKIIEKRQSVAFWCNPISGHATLYWYQQILGQGPKLLIQFQNNGVVDDSQLPKDRFSAERLKGVDSTLKIQPAKLEDSAVYLCASSLETQITYEQYFGPGTRLTVT.

With respect to this clone: Other DNA sequences from this sample encode an identical CDR3 as well. The chain is built from TRBV25-1 and TRBJ2-5, with 7 bases identical to TRBD1. V lost 2 bases to trimming and J lost 5 bases; unmatched junction nucleotides: 8. Germline CDR1 reads MGHDK; CDR2 reads SYGVNS. There are 15 residues in the CDR3. For the CDR3, the DNA is TGTGCCAGCAGTGAAAACAGGGGTAGAGGGGAGACCCAGTACTTC. This codes for CASSENRGRGETQYF.

This sequence joins TRBV29-1 and TRBJ1-2; tentatively, D is TRBD1 (5 bases). V dropped 4 bases and J dropped 4 bases, with 16 bases sitting between them. Germline CDR1 and CDR2: SQVTM and ANQGSEA. The CDR3 loop spans 14 amino acids. CDR3 sequence: CSVVEGAGGYGYTF. In DNA, the CDR3 is TGCAGCGTTGTAGAAGGGGCGGGAGGCTATGGCTACACCTTC. The whole variable domain, remainder taken from reference TRBV29-1 and TRBJ1-2, is SAVISQKPSRDICQRGTSLTIQCQVDSQVTMMFWYRQQPGQSLTLIATANQGSEATYESGFVIDKFPISRPNLTFSTLTVSNMSPEDSSIYLCSVVEGAGGYGYTFGSGTRLTVV.

J is TRBJ1-2 and V is TRBV9; D gene uncertain. The V end was cut by 6 bases, the J end by 6 bases, with 21 bases between. Per the germline V gene, CDR1 is SGDLS and CDR2 is YYNGEE. CDR3 size: 15 residues. The CDR3 DNA follows: TGTGCCAGCAACCGCGCCGCAGACGGGGATAATGGCTACACCTTC. Its protein product is CASNRAADGDNGYTF. Full variable domain (remainder filled in from reference TRBV9 and TRBJ1-2): DSGVTQTPKHLITATGQRVTLRCSPRSGDLSVYWYQQSLDQGLQFLIQYYNGEERAKGNILERFSAQQFPDLHSELNLSSLELGDSALYFCASNRAADGDNGYTFGSGTRLTVV.

The J gene is TRBJ2-1, the V gene TRBV7-3; D is perhaps TRBD1 (6 bases). The CDR3 has 16 amino acids. The V gene's germline CDR1 is SGHTA and CDR2 FQGTGA. Trimming took off 2 bases at V and 7 bases at J, with 18 bases between the two ends. CDR3 sequence: CASSLFGTSLLNEQFF. CDR3 sequence (DNA): TGTGCCAGCAGCTTATTTGGGACATCCCTATTGAATGAGCAGTTCTTC.

V usage is TRBV13 and J usage is TRBJ1-2; weak D call: TRBD1 (6 bases). V gave up 5 bases and J gave up 0 bases, with 16 bases separating them. CDR1 is PRHDT and CDR2 is FYEKMQ in the germline V gene (reference sequence). The CDR3 spans 16 residues. CDR3 bases: TGTGCCAGCAGCCGGGGGGGCGCGTCATCTAACTATGGCTACACCTTC. As protein: CASSRGGASSNYGYTF.

This clone showed up many times. A much larger clone differs from this one at a single base, so this may be a read error. V gene TRBV28 combines with J gene TRBJ1-2; no clear D gene. V dropped 3 bases and J dropped 2 bases, with 4 bases sitting between them. Germline V gene data show CDR1 as MDHEN and CDR2 as SYDVKM. The CDR3 sequence is 12 residues long. The CDR3 DNA is TGTGCCAGCAGTTTTACAAACTATGGCTACACCTTC. Translated: CASSFTNYGYTF.

The sample holds one count of this clone. The CDR3 DNA follows: TGCGCCAGCAGCTTGGGTAGGACTTCAAACACCGGGGAGCTGTTTTTT. Protein product: CASSLGRTSNTGELFF. This sequence joins TRBV5-1 and TRBJ2-2; a weak D match, TRBD2 (5 bases). CDR3 length equals 16 residues. Per the germline V gene, CDR1 is SGHRS and CDR2 is YFSETQ. Deletions cut 0 bases from V and 2 bases from J, with 11 bases between.

The chain couples TRBV7-3 to TRBJ2-2; D possibly corresponds to TRBD2 (6 bases). Germline CDR1 reads SGHTA; CDR2 reads FQGTGA. Deletions cut 5 bases from V and 4 bases from J, with 14 bases between. The CDR3 totals 15 residues. The CDR3 reads CASSPHSGPTGELFF. CDR3 DNA: TGTGCCAGCAGCCCACATAGCGGCCCCACCGGGGAGCTGTTTTTT.

This clone occurred once. The chain recombines TRBV28 with TRBJ2-1; the D call may be TRBD1 or TRBD2 (5 bases each). The V and J ends lost 5 bases and 0 bases respectively, with 14 bases between them. From germline, CDR1 is MDHEN and CDR2 SYDVKM. This CDR3 is 16 amino acids long. The chain's CDR3 is CASSPGASPSYNEQFF. CDR3 DNA: TGTGCCAGCAGTCCTGGGGCTAGCCCCTCCTACAATGAGCAGTTCTTC.